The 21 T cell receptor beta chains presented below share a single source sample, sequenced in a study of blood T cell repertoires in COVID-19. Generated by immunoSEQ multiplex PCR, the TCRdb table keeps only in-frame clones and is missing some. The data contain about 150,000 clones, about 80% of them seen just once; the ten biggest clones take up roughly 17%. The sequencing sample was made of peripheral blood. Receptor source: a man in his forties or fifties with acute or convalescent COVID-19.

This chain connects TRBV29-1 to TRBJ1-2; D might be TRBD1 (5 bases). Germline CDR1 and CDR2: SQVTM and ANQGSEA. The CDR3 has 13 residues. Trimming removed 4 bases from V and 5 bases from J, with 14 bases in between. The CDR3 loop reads CSVGLQGGYGYTF. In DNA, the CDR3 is TGCAGCGTTGGGTTGCAGGGTGGATATGGCTACACCTTC.

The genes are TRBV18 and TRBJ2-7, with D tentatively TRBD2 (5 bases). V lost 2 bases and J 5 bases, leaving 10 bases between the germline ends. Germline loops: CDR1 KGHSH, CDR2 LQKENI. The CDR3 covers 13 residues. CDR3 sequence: CASSPTRVNEQYV. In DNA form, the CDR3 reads TGTGCCAGCTCACCAACGAGGGTGAACGAGCAGTACGTC.

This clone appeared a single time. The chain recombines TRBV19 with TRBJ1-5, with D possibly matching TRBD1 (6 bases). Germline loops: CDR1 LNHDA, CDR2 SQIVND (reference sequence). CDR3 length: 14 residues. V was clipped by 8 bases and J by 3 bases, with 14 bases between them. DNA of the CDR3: TGTGCCAGTTCCGGACAGCGATTCAATCAGCCCCAGCATTTT. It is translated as CASSGQRFNQPQHF.

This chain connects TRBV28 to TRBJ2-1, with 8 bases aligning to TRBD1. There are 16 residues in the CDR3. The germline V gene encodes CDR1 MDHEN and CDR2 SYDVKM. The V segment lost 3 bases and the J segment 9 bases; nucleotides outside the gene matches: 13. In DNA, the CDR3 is TGTGCCAGCAGTTTTCCTCAGGGGGCAAGAGGGGTTGAGCAGTTCTTC. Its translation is CASSFPQGARGVEQFF.

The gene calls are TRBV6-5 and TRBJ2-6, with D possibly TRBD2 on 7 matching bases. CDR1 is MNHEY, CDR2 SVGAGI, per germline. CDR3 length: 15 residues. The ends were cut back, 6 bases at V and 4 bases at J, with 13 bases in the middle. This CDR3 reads CASSRGASGANVLTF. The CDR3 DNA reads TGTGCCAGCAGCCGGGGGGCATCAGGGGCCAACGTCCTGACTTTC.

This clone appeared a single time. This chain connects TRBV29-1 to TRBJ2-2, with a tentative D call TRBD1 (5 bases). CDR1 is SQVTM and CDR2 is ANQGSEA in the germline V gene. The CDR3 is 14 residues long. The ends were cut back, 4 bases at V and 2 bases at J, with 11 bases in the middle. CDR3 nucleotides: TGCAGCGTTGGGGGCTCAAGAAACACCGGGGAGCTGTTTTTT. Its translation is CSVGGSRNTGELFF.

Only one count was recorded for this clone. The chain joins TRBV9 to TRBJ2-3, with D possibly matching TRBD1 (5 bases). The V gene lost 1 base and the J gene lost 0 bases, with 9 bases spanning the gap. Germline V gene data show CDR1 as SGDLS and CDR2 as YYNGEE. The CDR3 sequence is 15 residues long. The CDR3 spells CASSVTGTSTDTQYF. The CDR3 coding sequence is TGTGCCAGCAGCGTAACAGGCACTAGCACAGATACGCAGTATTTT.

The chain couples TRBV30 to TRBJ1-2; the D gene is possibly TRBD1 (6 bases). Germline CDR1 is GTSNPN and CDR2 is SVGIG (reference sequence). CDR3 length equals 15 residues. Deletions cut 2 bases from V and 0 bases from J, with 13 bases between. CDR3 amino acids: CAWSPGTPANYGYTF. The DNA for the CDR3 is TGTGCCTGGAGTCCTGGGACACCGGCTAACTATGGCTACACCTTC.

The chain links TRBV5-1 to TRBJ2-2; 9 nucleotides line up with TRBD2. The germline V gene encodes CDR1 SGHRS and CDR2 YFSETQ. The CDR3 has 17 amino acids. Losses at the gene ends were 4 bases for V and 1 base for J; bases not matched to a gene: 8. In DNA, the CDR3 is TGCGCCAGCAGCCCATATCTAGCGGGGATGAACACCGGGGAGCTGTTTTTT. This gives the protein CASSPYLAGMNTGELFF.

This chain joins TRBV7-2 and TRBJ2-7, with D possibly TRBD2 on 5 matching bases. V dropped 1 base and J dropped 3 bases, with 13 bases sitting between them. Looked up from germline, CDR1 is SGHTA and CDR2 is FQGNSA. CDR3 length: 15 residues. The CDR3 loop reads CASSLGFGLYYEQYF. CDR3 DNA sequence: TGTGCCAGCAGCTTAGGGTTTGGACTTTACTACGAGCAGTACTTC.

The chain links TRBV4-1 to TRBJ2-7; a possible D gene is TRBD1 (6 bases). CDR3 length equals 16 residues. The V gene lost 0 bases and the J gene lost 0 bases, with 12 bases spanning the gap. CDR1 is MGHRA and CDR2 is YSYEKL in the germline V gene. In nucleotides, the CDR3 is TGCGCCAGCAGCCAAGATCGGGCCAGGGGCTCCTACGAGCAGTACTTC. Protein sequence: CASSQDRARGSYEQYF.

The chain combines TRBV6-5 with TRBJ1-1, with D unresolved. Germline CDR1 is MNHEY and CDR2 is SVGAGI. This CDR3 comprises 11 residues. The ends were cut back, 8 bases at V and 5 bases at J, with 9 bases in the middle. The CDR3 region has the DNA TGTGCCAGCCGGGAGGGAACTGAAGCTTTCTTT. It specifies CASREGTEAFF.

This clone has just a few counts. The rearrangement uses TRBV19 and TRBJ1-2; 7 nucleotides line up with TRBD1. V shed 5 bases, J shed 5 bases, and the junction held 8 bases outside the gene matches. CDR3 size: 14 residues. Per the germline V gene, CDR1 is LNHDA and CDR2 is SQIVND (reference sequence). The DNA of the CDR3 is TGTGCCAGTAGTCGCAGGGACAGCTATTATGGCTACACCTTC. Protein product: CASSRRDSYYGYTF.

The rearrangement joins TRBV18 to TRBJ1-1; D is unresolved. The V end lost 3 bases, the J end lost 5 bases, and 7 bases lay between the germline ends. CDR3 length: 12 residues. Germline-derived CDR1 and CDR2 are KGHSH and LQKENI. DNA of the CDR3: TGTGCCAGCTCACCTCTGCTAACTGAAGCTTTCTTT. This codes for CASSPLLTEAFF.

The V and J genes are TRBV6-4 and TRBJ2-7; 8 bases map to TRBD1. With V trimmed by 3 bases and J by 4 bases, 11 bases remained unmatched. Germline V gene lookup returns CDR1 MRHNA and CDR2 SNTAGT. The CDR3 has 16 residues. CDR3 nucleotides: TGTGCCAGCAGTGAGCAGGGGGCGAAAATTTCGTACGAGCAGTACGTC. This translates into CASSEQGAKISYEQYV.

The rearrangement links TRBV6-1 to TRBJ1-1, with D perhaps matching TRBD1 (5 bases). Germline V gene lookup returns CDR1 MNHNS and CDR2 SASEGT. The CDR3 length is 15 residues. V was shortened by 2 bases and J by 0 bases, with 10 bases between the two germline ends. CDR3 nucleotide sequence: TGTGCCAGCAGTGAATATGGGGCAGTGAACACTGAAGCTTTCTTT. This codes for CASSEYGAVNTEAFF.

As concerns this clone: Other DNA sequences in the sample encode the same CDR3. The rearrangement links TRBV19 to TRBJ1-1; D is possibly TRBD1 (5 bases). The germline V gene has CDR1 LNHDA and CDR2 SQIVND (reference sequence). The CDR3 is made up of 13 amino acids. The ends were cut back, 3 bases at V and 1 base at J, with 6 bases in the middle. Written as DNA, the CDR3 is TGTGCCAGTAGTATTGACAGGAACACTGAAGCTTTCTTT. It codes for CASSIDRNTEAFF.

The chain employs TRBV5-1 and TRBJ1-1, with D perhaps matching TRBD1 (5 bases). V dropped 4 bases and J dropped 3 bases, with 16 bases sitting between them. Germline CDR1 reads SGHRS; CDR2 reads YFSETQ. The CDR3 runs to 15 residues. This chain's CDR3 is CASSPFRGTDTEAFF. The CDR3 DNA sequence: TGCGCCAGCAGCCCCTTCCGGGGGACTGACACTGAAGCTTTCTTT.

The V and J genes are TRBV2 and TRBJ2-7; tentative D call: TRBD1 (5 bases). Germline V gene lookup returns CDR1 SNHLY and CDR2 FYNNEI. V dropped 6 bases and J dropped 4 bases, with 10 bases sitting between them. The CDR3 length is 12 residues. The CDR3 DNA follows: TGTGCCAGCAGGTCCAGGGTATACGAGCAGTACTTC. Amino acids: CASRSRVYEQYF. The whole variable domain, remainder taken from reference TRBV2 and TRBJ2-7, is EPEVTQTPSHQVTQMGQEVILRCVPISNHLYFYWYRQILGQKVEFLVSFYNNEISEKSEIFDDQFSVERPDGSNFTLKIRSTKLEDSAMYFCASRSRVYEQYFGPGTRLTVT.

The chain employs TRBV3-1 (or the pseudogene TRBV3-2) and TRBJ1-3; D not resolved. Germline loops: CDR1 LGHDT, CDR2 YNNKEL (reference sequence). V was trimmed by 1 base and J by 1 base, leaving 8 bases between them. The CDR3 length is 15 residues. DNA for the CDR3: TGTGCCAGCAGCCAAGGACCGGGTTCTGGAAACACCATATATTTT. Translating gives CASSQGPGSGNTIYF.

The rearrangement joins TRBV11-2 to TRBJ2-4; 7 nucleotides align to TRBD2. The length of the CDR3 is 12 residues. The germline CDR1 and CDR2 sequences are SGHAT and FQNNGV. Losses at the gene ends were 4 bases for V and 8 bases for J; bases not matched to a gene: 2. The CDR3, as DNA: TGTGCCAGCAGCTCCGGGGGGTACATTCAGTACTTC. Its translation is CASSSGGYIQYF.